This T cell receptor beta chain originates from a study of blood T cell repertoires in COVID-19 (dated by TCRdb to the early 2020s). A note on the overall study: Samples covering the acute and convalescent phases of COVID-19 were provided by collaborators in the United States, Italy and Spain. The material from the prospective study consisted of cDNA or gDNA derived from T cells, B-cell-depleted T cells, or PBMCs. The dataset comprised deeply sampled blood TCRbeta repertoires from subjects exposed to, actively infected with, or recovered from COVID-19. The repertoires were released in a freely available public database intended as a resource for research on the immune response to SARS-CoV-2. The samples were drawn from the first 160 participants of the ongoing ImmuneRACE study and from 950 to 1,500 subjects provided by 6 global collaborators. A de-identified subject ID, COVID-19 status, age in years and sex were almost always included in the sample metadata. Where available, HLA class I and class II types were obtained from metadata supplied by the sample provider rather than from assay-based typing.

From the germline V gene (reference sequence), CDR1 is LNHDA and CDR2 is SQIVND. The CDR3 numbers 13 residues from cysteine through phenylalanine. Of all the DNA, just the CDR3 is kept, 39 bases in frame from base 1. V sheds 5 bases and J sheds 5 bases, leaving 10 bases between their ends. The immunoSEQ Assay, a bias-controlled multiplex PCR, was used to amplify TCRbeta CDR3 regions from genomic DNA. Regarding the original processing steps: Nucleated cell counts per sample were estimated from amplification of reference gene primers within the assay. To quantify the absolute abundance of each unique TCRbeta CDR3 rearrangement, sequence reads were collapsed and filtered. For each sample, productive Simpson clonality was calculated by taking the square root of Simpson's diversity index across productive rearrangements. In TCRdb, the immuneACCESS table is reduced to in-frame sequences with V and J assigned. These tables do not hold every clone; where another copy was compared, an unresolved V gene accounts for under half, and the others remain unexplained. From that table come the V and J calls and clone size; the DNA was used to work out D and trimming. The sample has 230,000 or so clones on record, around 83% of them singletons. The ten largest account for approximately 2.4% of the sample.

What the work shows at the level of the full study, not this receptor alone: The quantity of clinical and demographic metadata differed by source and by participant and was supplied without curation.

Samples from volunteer blood donors who had recovered from COVID-19 were contributed by a second Seattle source. Each collaborating institution followed its own protocols to collect whole blood in K2EDTA tubes. Collaborator samples were shipped for TCRbeta analysis as frozen whole blood, isolated PBMCs, or DNA extracted from either sample type. As to this clone: Its antigen specificity is not known. No clone much larger than this one lies a single base away; base qualities are absent.

The specimen sequenced was peripheral blood. This receptor was obtained from a man in his forties who had recovered from COVID-19. The rearranged segments are TRBV19 and TRBJ1-5; confidence is insufficient to name the D gene. The CDR3 amino acid sequence is: CASSEGNYQPQHF. The DNA is as follows: TGTGCCAGTAGTGAGGGAAATTATCAGCCCCAGCATTTT.